The T cell receptor beta chain under discussion was sequenced for a study of T cell changes during pregnancy in multiple sclerosis. The repertoire was sequenced with immunoSEQ multiplex PCR; TCRdb's copy has only in-frame clones and lacks some. Here the sample spans tens of thousands of clones, roughly 92% being singletons. Germline V gives CDR1 MGHRA, CDR2 YSYEKL. The length of the CDR3 is 14 residues. Between the trimmed V and J ends, which lost 0 bases and 0 bases, there was a span of 5 bases. The sample in question was CD8+ T cells from peripheral blood mononuclear cells, obtained in the third trimester of pregnancy. The chain recombines TRBV4-1 with TRBJ1-2; no definite D call. This clonotype originated in a female donor with multiple sclerosis, enrolled in a pregnancy study. The chain's CDR3 is CASSQDHTNYGYTF. The CDR3 DNA sequence: TGCGCCAGCAGCCAAGATCACACTAACTATGGCTACACCTTC.